The 18 T cell receptor beta chains listed next were all sequenced from one sample in a study of glioma-infiltrating T cells. Amplification of TCR alpha and beta CDR3 regions from RNA used iRepertoire nested multiplex PCR. TCRdb re-analysed the multiplex PCR reads in MiXCR, keeping a single row per CDR3 protein. The table shows 85,000 to 110,000 distinct CDR3 sequences, with about 28% occurring only once. The sample taken for sequencing was glioma tissue, nonneoplastic brain tissue, or PBMCs (not recorded which). The receptors stem from a human donor with low-grade glioma or glioblastoma, undergoing nonglioma brain surgery, or in good health (not recorded which).

To note about this clonotype: A clone one base away is much larger, so this may be a read error. The chain carries TRBV6-2 or TRBV6-3 and TRBJ2-1; maybe TRBD1 (6 bases). The CDR3 sequence is 14 residues long. In germline, CDR1 is MNHEY, CDR2 SVGEGT. This CDR3 reads CASSPPGVRNEQLF. The DNA of the CDR3 is TGTGCCAGCAGCCCCCCAGGGGTTCGGAATGAGCAGCTCTTC.

This clonotype appeared a few times. V gene TRBV19 combines with J gene TRBJ2-1; 10 nucleotides agree with TRBD2. The CDR3 is 16 residues long. Germline CDR1 is LNHDA and CDR2 is SQIVND (reference sequence). Unmatched junction bases numbered 10, after V lost 4 bases and J lost 7 bases. CDR3 DNA: TGTGCCAGTAGTAGGGCTCCTAGCGGGGGTGCAAATGAGCAGTTCTTC. The encoded protein is CASSRAPSGGANEQFF.

The gene calls are TRBV7-2 and TRBJ1-5; D remains unclear. The CDR3 has 15 residues. CDR1 SGHTA and CDR2 FQGNSA come from the germline V gene. V gave up 2 bases and J gave up 6 bases, with 14 bases separating them. Here the CDR3 reads CASSLRKAVSQPQHF. As DNA, the CDR3 is TGTGCCAGCAGCTTAAGGAAGGCGGTTAGTCAGCCCCAGCATTTT.

As for this clonotype: A read error may be the cause here, since a much bigger clone is one base away. This sequence joins TRBV19 and TRBJ1-2; D is possibly TRBD1 (6 bases). The CDR3 consists of 12 residues. V was clipped by 6 bases and J by 9 bases, with 14 bases between them. Germline V gives CDR1 LNHDA, CDR2 SQIVND (reference sequence). DNA for the CDR3: TGTGCCAGTAGGACTCGGACAGATCGCTACACCTTC. Residues: CASRTRTDRYTF.

In this sample, this clonotype turned up a few times. The gene calls are TRBV5-4 and TRBJ2-3; D is uncertain. The V end lost 4 bases, the J end lost 7 bases, and 10 bases lay between the germline ends. CDR1 is SGHNT and CDR2 is YYREEE in the germline V gene (reference sequence). CDR3 length: 12 residues. CDR3 residues: CASSLQSYTQYF. The CDR3 nucleotides read TGTGCCAGCAGCCTACAATCCTATACGCAGTATTTT.

The gene calls are TRBV15 and TRBJ1-1, with a weak D call TRBD1 (6 bases). Trimming pared 5 bases from V and 4 bases from J, leaving 17 bases between. The germline gives CDR1 LNHNV, CDR2 YYDKDF (reference sequence). The CDR3 is made up of 15 amino acids. The CDR3 DNA reads as TGTGCCACCAGCGGAGGAGTAGGGGGGGGCACTGAAGCTTTCTTT. It translates to CATSGGVGGGTEAFF.

This clonotype was observed many times. The J gene is TRBJ1-1, the V gene TRBV20-1, with a possible D match to TRBD1 (5 bases). With 3 bases removed from V and 5 bases from J, the gap between germline ends came to 16 bases. Per germline, CDR1 DFQATT and CDR2 SNEGSKA (reference sequence). This CDR3 spans 14 amino acids. DNA of the CDR3: TGCAGTGCTAGGGGGCTTACAGGTTCGACTGAAGCTTTCTTT. Protein sequence: CSARGLTGSTEAFF.

This chain uses TRBV7-3 with TRBJ2-2; D is ambiguous. Germline V gene data show CDR1 as SGHTA and CDR2 as FQGTGA. V lost 1 base and J 4 bases, leaving 4 bases between the germline ends. The CDR3 runs 13 residues. The CDR3 sequence is CASSLRSTGELFF. In DNA, the CDR3 is TGTGCCAGCAGCTTAAGATCCACCGGGGAGCTGTTTTTT.

A few counts support this clonotype. The chain recombines TRBV5-1 with TRBJ2-1, with D possibly matching TRBD1 (5 bases). Deletions cut 4 bases from V and 2 bases from J, with 10 bases between. The CDR3 covers 14 residues. CDR1 SGHRS and CDR2 YFSETQ come from the germline V gene. The CDR3 here is CASSQGWPYNEQFF. In DNA, the CDR3 is TGCGCCAGCAGCCAGGGCTGGCCCTACAATGAGCAGTTCTTC.

This clonotype was counted at least ten times. V gene TRBV27 combines with J gene TRBJ1-1; D is undetermined. The CDR3 has 15 amino acids. The V gene's germline CDR1 is MNHEY and CDR2 SMNVEV (reference sequence). Trimming took 6 bases from V and 3 from J, leaving 17 bases between them. CDR3 DNA: TGTGCCAGCAGACCCCCGGTACTCTCCGACACTGAAGCTTTCTTT. Amino acid sequence: CASRPPVLSDTEAFF.

Ten or more counts support this clonotype. CDR3 sequence (DNA): TGCAGAAGCGGGGGGGCAGTAGATACGCAGTATTTT. Translating it yields CRSGGAVDTQYF. The rearrangement joins TRBV20-1 to TRBJ2-3; 10 nucleotides agree with TRBD2. Germline CDR1 and CDR2: DFQATT and SNEGSKA (reference sequence). This CDR3 contains 12 residues.

The chain is built from TRBV28 and TRBJ1-2; TRBD1 agrees at 10 bases. The CDR3 consists of 12 residues. Germline CDR1 MDHEN, CDR2 SYDVKM. Unmatched junction bases numbered 6, after V lost 9 bases and J lost 8 bases. The CDR3 DNA reads as TGTGCCAGTCAGGACAGGGGGATGGGCTACACCTTC. Translation: CASQDRGMGYTF.

This clonotype came up a few times. The junction differs from germline at one of its ends, possibly a read error. The rearrangement links TRBV7-7 to TRBJ2-5; a possible D gene is TRBD2 (7 bases). This CDR3 has 15 residues. Germline-derived CDR1 and CDR2 are SSHAT and FNYEAQ (reference sequence). The CDR3: CASSRRGGDQETQYF. In nucleotides, the CDR3 is TGTGCTAGCAGTCGTAGGGGGGGAGACCAAGAGACCCAGTACTTC.

This clonotype was seen ten or more times. The chain recombines TRBV2 with TRBJ1-6; no reliable D call. The CDR3 loop spans 12 amino acids. Germline V gene lookup returns CDR1 SNHLY and CDR2 FYNNEI. Trimming stripped 7 bases from V and 7 bases from J, with 8 bases between. In DNA, the CDR3 is TGTGCCAGCAAGTCGTTAAATTCACCCCTCCACTTT. It codes for CASKSLNSPLHF.

Ten or more counts support this clonotype. The chain combines TRBV28 with TRBJ1-1; D gene unclear. Germline CDR1 is MDHEN and CDR2 is SYDVKM. This CDR3 has 14 residues. V was pared by 5 bases and J by 4 bases, with 14 bases between. CDR3 nucleotides: TGTGCCAGCAGTCCCGGTGGGCTGGGCACTGAAGCTTTCTTT. This codes for CASSPGGLGTEAFF.

This clonotype showed up just a few times. The CDR3 DNA reads TGTGCCAGCTCATACCTTACAGGGGATTACGAGCAGTACTTC. This sequence encodes CASSYLTGDYEQYF. V is TRBV18 and J is TRBJ2-7; 7 bases line up with TRBD1. The CDR3 spans 14 residues. Germline CDR1 and CDR2: KGHSH and LQKENI. V trimming: 5 bases; J trimming: 4 bases; junction bases outside the gene matches: 8.

This clonotype was counted a few times. This chain joins TRBV7-9 and TRBJ2-5, with D tentatively TRBD2 (6 bases). CDR3 size: 15 residues. Germline CDR1 reads SEHNR; CDR2 reads FQNEAQ (reference sequence). V was pared by 1 base and J by 1 base, with 10 bases between. The CDR3 nucleotides are TGTGCCAGCAGCTTAGGGACTACGGTCCAAGAGACCCAGTACTTC. The encoded protein is CASSLGTTVQETQYF.

Worth noting for this clonotype: A clone one base away is much larger, so this may be a read error. The conserved phenylalanine or tryptophan is not found at the CDR3 terminus, so this likely reflects a read error. The CDR3 sequence is CASSLEASSPLHL. The CDR3 coding sequence is TGTGCCAGCAGCTTAGAGGCTAGTTCACCCCTCCACCTT. This chain connects TRBV11-2 to TRBJ1-6; D unclear. Deletions cut 0 bases from V and 9 bases from J, with 6 bases between. Germline values: CDR1 SGHAT, CDR2 FQNNGV. The length of the CDR3 is 13 residues.